The TCR beta chain described here comes from a study of cytomegalovirus exposure and HLA in healthy donors. In this sample, this clone turned up once. The antigen remains unidentified. Study observations and caveats: The classifier was said to identify cytomegalovirus status with high specificity and sensitivity.

The V segment lost 0 bases and the J segment 5 bases; nucleotides outside the gene matches: 10. The CDR3 is 17 amino acids. Germline CDR1 SGHVS, CDR2 FQNEAQ. Using immunoSEQ multiplex PCR, the repertoire was profiled, and TCRdb retains in-frame clones only, with some absent. Among 55,000 to 70,000 clones listed, about 89% were seen once. What was sequenced was PBMCs. This chain uses TRBV7-8 with TRBJ2-7, with 10 bases that match TRBD2. The TCR originated in a woman between 18 and 30 years old in good health and CMV-seronegative. DNA of the CDR3: TGTGCCAGCAGCTTAGCGTCTCGGCTAGCGGGAGATCACGAGCAGTACTTC. It encodes CASSLASRLAGDHEQYF.